The 8 T cell receptor beta chains below all came from one sample that was sequenced in a study of blood T cell repertoires in COVID-19. The data were produced by immunoSEQ multiplex PCR, yet TCRdb's version contains in-frame clones alone and is incomplete. The sample carries over 120,000 clones, roughly 90% recorded once. Sequenced: peripheral blood. The receptors stem from a man aged 70 or older with acute or convalescent COVID-19.

The CDR3 coding sequence is TGTGCCAGCAGTGAAGTCACAGGGGCGCGGGGCTACACCTTC. Protein: CASSEVTGARGYTF. The chain combines TRBV6-1 with TRBJ1-2; 7 bases fit TRBD1. V shed 1 base and J 8 bases; nucleotides not matched to a gene: 7. The germline gives CDR1 MNHNS, CDR2 SASEGT. The length of the CDR3 is 14 residues.

This chain links TRBV5-1 with TRBJ2-3; 14 bases are a match to TRBD2. Losses at the gene ends were 0 bases for V and 4 bases for J; bases not matched to a gene: 19. This CDR3 spans 22 amino acids. Germline CDR1 and CDR2: SGHRS and YFSETQ. CDR3 in DNA: TGCGCCAGCAGCTTGGAACCTACAGGGAGACTAGCGGGAGGGCCAATTGCAGATACGCAGTATTTT. It yields the protein CASSLEPTGRLAGGPIADTQYF.

This rearrangement joins TRBV2 to TRBJ2-3; 7 bases line up with TRBD1. The CDR3 loop spans 12 amino acids. The J segment lost 3 bases and the V segment lost 6 bases, leaving 0 bases of the junction unmatched. The germline CDR1 and CDR2 sequences are SNHLY and FYNNEI. CDR3 sequence reads: CASRQGTDTQYF. The CDR3 bases are TGTGCCAGCAGACAGGGGACAGATACGCAGTATTTT.

The chain carries TRBV7-9 and TRBJ2-2; 9 bases agree with TRBD1. The germline CDR1 and CDR2 sequences are SEHNR and FQNEAQ (reference sequence). This CDR3 has 16 amino acids. Losses at the gene ends were 1 base for V and 0 bases for J; bases not matched to a gene: 0. The CDR3 protein is CASSLGDRANTGELFF. CDR3 in DNA: TGTGCCAGCAGCTTAGGGGACAGGGCGAACACCGGGGAGCTGTTTTTT.

The chain uses TRBV6-5 and TRBJ2-7; TRBD2 agrees at 12 bases. The CDR3 runs 16 residues. Germline CDR1 and CDR2: MNHEY and SVGAGI. Germline trimming cut 0 bases from V and 7 bases from J; bases unmatched to any gene: 7. CDR3 loop: CASSYSRLAGVREQYF. The CDR3 nucleotides are TGTGCCAGCAGTTACTCGAGACTAGCGGGGGTGAGGGAGCAGTACTTC.

The rearrangement links TRBV30 to TRBJ1-2, with TRBD1 matching 8 bases. The V and J ends lost 7 bases and 4 bases, in that order; junction bases with no gene match: 5. The germline V gene encodes CDR1 GTSNPN and CDR2 SVGIG (reference sequence). This CDR3 spans 12 amino acids. The CDR3 loop is CAFTGGGYGYTF. DNA for the CDR3: TGTGCCTTCACAGGGGGAGGCTATGGCTACACCTTC.

This clone appeared a single time. The gene calls are TRBV19 and TRBJ1-1; D not certain. The V end lost 10 bases, the J end lost 1 base, and 16 bases lay between the germline ends. CDR1 is LNHDA, CDR2 SQIVND, per germline (reference sequence). The CDR3 runs to 14 residues. The CDR3 nucleotides read TGTGCCACCCTCGCGCGGGGAACGAACACTGAAGCTTTCTTT. This gives the protein CATLARGTNTEAFF.

The chain uses TRBV19 and TRBJ1-6; possible D gene TRBD1, 5 bases. The CDR3 is made up of 15 amino acids. V was cut by 2 bases and J by 7 bases, with 12 bases left in between. Germline V lookup: CDR1 LNHDA, CDR2 SQIVND (reference sequence). In DNA, the CDR3 is TGTGCCAGTAGTATATATTTAGGGGTGAATTCACCCCTCCACTTT. Protein sequence: CASSIYLGVNSPLHF.